This TCR beta chain is from a study of somatic mutations in cytotoxic T cells in rheumatoid arthritis (TCRdb year 2017). A note on the overall study: Peripheral blood (around 29 ml EDTA) was collected from patients immediately after diagnosis and before any treatment began. Whether expanded CD8+ T-cell clones in untreated, newly diagnosed rheumatoid arthritis carry somatic mutations was the study question, and clonality was characterized with TCRB deep sequencing. TCRB deep sequencing covered about 60 patients with rheumatoid arthritis along with about 20 healthy controls. Sorted V beta1+ cells also underwent TCRB sequencing, and some V beta antibody-stained T-cell populations were flow-sorted at nearly 100% purity on a FACSAria II or Sony SH800. Patients and controls did not essentially differ in median age, which was nearly identical between the groups.

Flow cytometry confirmed the purity of CD4+ and CD8+ cells that had been isolated by positive magnetic bead selection on an AutoMACS. Initial screening for clonal expansions relied on flow cytometry with a TCR V beta antibody panel, after which sorted CD8+ fractions underwent TCRB deep sequencing for characterization. Ficoll-Paque PLUS density gradient separation was used to isolate peripheral blood mononuclear cells. Using Nucleospin Tissue or Tissue XS kits, DNA was extracted from CD4-enriched, CD8-enriched or PBMC samples, with quantification by a Qubit 2.0 fluorometer. Comments on this clone: Its antigen remains unidentified. An end of the junction differs from the germline gene, which may be a read error.

Study-wide conclusions, independent of this receptor: Viral specificity could not be ruled out by absence from virus-specific databases, and the antigen targets of the expanded CD8+ clones remained unknown. There was no significant difference in CD8+ T-cell clonality between rheumatoid arthritis patients and age-matched healthy controls. The slight underrepresentation of TRBV07 in patients was not corrected for multiple comparisons. CD8+ clonality increased with age in patients (Spearman r ≈ 0.46) but not in healthy controls. The largest CD8+ clone made up more than 20% of CD8+ cells in about an eighth of the 65 patients, and blood and synovial fluid shared several identical CD8+ TCRB sequences.

Genomic DNA underwent TCRB CDR3 sequencing using the immunoSEQ assay. For the original study's pipeline: Patient CD8+ clones larger than 1% were compared against published virus-specific TCRB sequences, and only a few matched. Only productive TCRB rearrangements were included in the analyses. Defining a clone by its unique TCRB CDR3 sequence, the study calculated clonality as a productive clonality index derived from Shannon entropy. Repertoire overlap for a pair of samples was computed from each clone's template counts relative to total templates per sample. V-gene usage measured by flow cytometry correlated with TCRB sequencing V-gene usage, with a Spearman r of about 0.61. TCRdb limited this immuneACCESS table to in-frame rearrangements with V and J called. A share of clones is missing; checked studies link under half to unresolved V genes, and the rest is unexplained. The V and J calls and clone size were taken over from that table, and D and trimming were inferred from the DNA. This sample holds approximately 16,000 clones; about four fifths were observed only once. 17% of the sample goes to the ten largest clones.

The CDR3 spans 14 residues, from the cysteine through the phenylalanine. Just the 42-base CDR3 DNA is kept, in frame starting at base 1. In the germline V gene, CDR1 corresponds to MNHNS and CDR2 to SASEGT. The clonotype was recovered from an adult with rheumatoid arthritis. Sequencing was carried out using CD8+ T cells sorted from blood. This receptor chain uses TRBV6-1 and TRBJ1-4; the D gene identity is not certain. The nucleotides are TGTGCCAGCAGGGAAGGTGAAACTAATGAAAAACTGTTTTTT. It translates to CASREGETNEKLFF.